These T cell receptor beta chains were read from a single sample in a study of shared clonotypes between healthy human individuals. Using immunoSEQ multiplex PCR, the repertoire was profiled, and TCRdb retains in-frame clones only, with some absent. The repertoire includes roughly 410,000 clones, roughly 96% of them detected once, and around 0.29% sits in the top ten. Sequenced: memory CD8+ T cells sorted from blood. These receptors were obtained from a man younger than 40 in good health. Each CDR3 is given with its conserved first and last residue. D genes are given only for firm matches. Clone size is not always given. Where it is, it says once, few, many or a class for expanded clones.

v_gene: TRBV19
d_gene: .
j_gene: TRBJ2-7
abundance: .
CDR3aa: CASSPRRGYEQYF
CDR3nt: TGTGCCAGTAGTCCCAGGAGGGGCTACGAGCAGTACTTC

v_gene: TRBV5-1
d_gene: TRBD2
j_gene: TRBJ2-3
abundance: .
CDR3aa: CASSLAEASGRTDTQYF
CDR3nt: TGCGCCAGCAGCTTGGCCGAGGCTAGCGGGAGGACAGATACGCAGTATTTT

v_gene: TRBV11-2
d_gene: .
j_gene: TRBJ2-5
abundance: .
CDR3aa: CASSPGETQYF
CDR3nt: TGTGCCAGCAGCCCCGGGGAGACCCAGTACTTC

v_gene: TRBV11-2
d_gene: TRBD1
j_gene: TRBJ1-6
abundance: once
CDR3aa: CASSADRGGSPLHF
CDR3nt: TGTGCCAGCAGCGCCGACAGGGGAGGTTCACCCCTCCACTTT

v_gene: TRBV7-2
d_gene: .
j_gene: TRBJ2-7
abundance: .
CDR3aa: CASSLEGGAYEQYF
CDR3nt: TGTGCCAGCAGCTTAGAAGGCGGCGCCTACGAGCAGTACTTC

v_gene: TRBV7-9
d_gene: .
j_gene: TRBJ1-4
abundance: .
CDR3aa: CASSLIFPTNEKLFF
CDR3nt: TGTGCCAGCAGCTTAATCTTTCCAACTAATGAAAAACTGTTTTTT

v_gene: TRBV16
d_gene: TRBD2
j_gene: TRBJ2-1
abundance: .
CDR3aa: CASSQFGSGLAGLF
CDR3nt: TGTGCCAGCAGCCAATTTGGGAGCGGACTAGCGGGTCTCTTC

v_gene: TRBV27
d_gene: .
j_gene: TRBJ1-1
abundance: once
CDR3aa: CASSLAQLNTEAFF
CDR3nt: TGTGCCAGCAGTTTGGCACAGCTGAACACTGAAGCTTTCTTT

v_gene: TRBV20-1
d_gene: .
j_gene: TRBJ2-5
abundance: .
CDR3aa: CSAILETQYF
CDR3nt: TGCAGTGCTATATTAGAGACCCAGTACTTC

v_gene: TRBV18
d_gene: .
j_gene: TRBJ2-1
abundance: .
CDR3aa: CASSPFRDNEQFF
CDR3nt: TGTGCCAGCTCACCATTCAGGGACAATGAGCAGTTCTTC

v_gene: TRBV7-6
d_gene: TRBD2
j_gene: TRBJ2-1
abundance: .
CDR3aa: CASSLPRWEGPYNEQFF
CDR3nt: TGTGCCAGCAGCTTACCGAGATGGGAGGGCCCCTACAATGAGCAGTTCTTC

v_gene: TRBV27
d_gene: TRBD2
j_gene: TRBJ2-5
abundance: .
CDR3aa: CASRGGTSGRETQYF
CDR3nt: TGTGCCAGCAGGGGTGGGACTAGCGGGAGAGAGACCCAGTACTTC

v_gene: TRBV5-1
d_gene: .
j_gene: TRBJ2-5
abundance: .
CDR3aa: CASSLRQGGETQYF
CDR3nt: TGCGCCAGCAGCTTGAGACAGGGAGGGGAGACCCAGTACTTC

v_gene: TRBV5-6
d_gene: .
j_gene: TRBJ2-2
abundance: .
CDR3aa: CASSFKGELFF
CDR3nt: TGTGCCAGCAGTTTCAAGGGGGAGCTGTTTTTT

v_gene: TRBV5-4
d_gene: TRBD1
j_gene: TRBJ2-4
abundance: .
CDR3aa: CASSRGQADIQYF
CDR3nt: TGTGCCAGCAGCCGAGGACAGGCGGACATTCAGTACTTC

v_gene: TRBV7-2
d_gene: TRBD2
j_gene: TRBJ2-1
abundance: .
CDR3aa: CASSLEAGGPYNGQFF
CDR3nt: TGTGCCAGCAGCTTAGAGGCGGGAGGGCCCTACAATGGGCAGTTCTTC

v_gene: TRBV19
d_gene: .
j_gene: TRBJ2-1
abundance: .
CDR3aa: CASSIGGAGSYNEQFF
CDR3nt: TGTGCCAGTAGTATAGGAGGGGCGGGCTCCTACAATGAGCAGTTCTTC

v_gene: TRBV29-1
d_gene: TRBD2
j_gene: TRBJ2-1
abundance: .
CDR3aa: CSVSSGKVNEQFF
CDR3nt: TGCAGCGTGTCTAGCGGGAAGGTGAATGAGCAGTTCTTC

v_gene: TRBV9
d_gene: TRBD2
j_gene: TRBJ2-1
abundance: .
CDR3aa: CASSVGTSGSSYNEQFF
CDR3nt: TGTGCCAGCAGCGTAGGGACTAGCGGGAGCTCCTACAATGAGCAGTTCTTC

v_gene: TRBV11-3
d_gene: .
j_gene: TRBJ2-1
abundance: .
CDR3aa: CASSFRGYPYNEQFF
CDR3nt: TGTGCCAGCAGCTTCAGAGGGTACCCCTACAATGAGCAGTTCTTC

v_gene: TRBV27
d_gene: TRBD2
j_gene: TRBJ2-7
abundance: .
CDR3aa: CASSLLAGQSYEQYF
CDR3nt: TGTGCCAGCAGTTTACTAGCGGGCCAATCCTACGAGCAGTACTTC

v_gene: TRBV27
d_gene: TRBD1
j_gene: TRBJ1-2
abundance: .
CDR3aa: CASSPGGQATPYGYTF
CDR3nt: TGTGCCAGCAGTCCGGGGGGACAGGCCACCCCCTATGGCTACACCTTC

v_gene: TRBV28
d_gene: TRBD2
j_gene: TRBJ2-2
abundance: .
CDR3aa: CASSLSGGGAGELFF
CDR3nt: TGTGCCAGCAGTTTAAGCGGGGGGGGCGCCGGGGAGCTGTTTTTT

v_gene: TRBV4-1
d_gene: .
j_gene: TRBJ2-3
abundance: .
CDR3aa: CASSQRGTDTQYF
CDR3nt: TGCGCCAGCAGCCAACGGGGGACAGATACGCAGTATTTT

v_gene: TRBV6-6
d_gene: .
j_gene: TRBJ1-4
abundance: .
CDR3aa: CASSPELRREKLFF
CDR3nt: TGTGCCAGCAGTCCCGAACTTCGACGGGAAAAACTGTTTTTT

v_gene: TRBV29-1
d_gene: .
j_gene: TRBJ2-3
abundance: .
CDR3aa: CTARTGYTDTQYF
CDR3nt: TGCACGGCCCGAACAGGGTATACAGATACGCAGTATTTT

v_gene: TRBV7-8
d_gene: .
j_gene: TRBJ2-7
abundance: .
CDR3aa: CASSLLYTKGLSYEQYF
CDR3nt: TGTGCCAGCAGCTTACTTTATACGAAGGGCCTATCCTACGAGCAGTACTTC

v_gene: TRBV10-2
d_gene: TRBD1
j_gene: TRBJ2-7
abundance: .
CDR3aa: CASSGGTGGSYYEQYF
CDR3nt: TGCGCCAGCAGTGGAGGGACAGGGGGAAGTTACTACGAGCAGTACTTC

v_gene: TRBV7-9
d_gene: TRBD1
j_gene: TRBJ1-5
abundance: .
CDR3aa: CASSLQGDQPQHF
CDR3nt: TGTGCCAGCAGCTTACAGGGGGATCAGCCCCAGCATTTT

v_gene: TRBV2
d_gene: .
j_gene: TRBJ1-4
abundance: .
CDR3aa: CASSERARNEKLFF
CDR3nt: TGTGCCAGCAGTGAACGAGCCCGTAATGAAAAACTGTTTTTT

v_gene: TRBV28
d_gene: .
j_gene: TRBJ1-5
abundance: .
CDR3aa: CASSFTGNQPQHF
CDR3nt: TGTGCCAGCAGTTTTACGGGCAATCAGCCCCAGCATTTT

v_gene: TRBV10-3
d_gene: .
j_gene: TRBJ1-4
abundance: .
CDR3aa: CAISPQGNEKKLFF
CDR3nt: TGTGCCATCAGTCCACAGGGTAACGAGAAAAAACTGTTTTTT

v_gene: TRBV19
d_gene: TRBD1
j_gene: TRBJ2-7
abundance: .
CDR3aa: CASSIEGGFSYEQYF
CDR3nt: TGTGCCAGTAGTATAGAAGGGGGCTTCTCCTACGAGCAGTACTTC

v_gene: TRBV30
d_gene: .
j_gene: TRBJ1-2
abundance: .
CDR3aa: CAWSVYGGALDGYTF
CDR3nt: TGTGCCTGGAGTGTATACGGGGGGGCACTAGATGGCTACACCTTC

v_gene: TRBV28
d_gene: .
j_gene: TRBJ2-7
abundance: .
CDR3aa: CASRKEYEQYF
CDR3nt: TGTGCCAGCAGGAAGGAGTACGAGCAGTACTTC

v_gene: TRBV5-6
d_gene: .
j_gene: TRBJ1-2
abundance: .
CDR3aa: CASSLAEGGPYGYTF
CDR3nt: TGTGCCAGCAGCTTGGCCGAGGGGGGGCCTTATGGCTACACCTTC

v_gene: TRBV9
d_gene: TRBD2
j_gene: TRBJ2-5
abundance: once
CDR3aa: CASSVGFLMREGGETQYF
CDR3nt: TGTGCCAGCAGCGTAGGATTTTTAATGCGGGAGGGCGGGGAGACCCAGTACTTC